The next 8 T cell receptor beta chains were all read from a single sample in a study of cytomegalovirus exposure and HLA in healthy donors listed by TCRdb under 2017. Libraries came from the immunoSEQ multiplex PCR assay. For the multiplex PCR, a mixture combining 60 forward primers for TCR Vbeta segments and 13 reverse primers for TCR Jbeta segments was used. This immuneACCESS table, as held by TCRdb, lists in-frame sequences with V and J called but not all clones. Of the missing ones, under half trace to an unresolved V gene in checked studies; the others have no known cause. The sample yields roughly 160,000 clones; 81% were counted once. Less than 15% of the sample rests with the top ten. The sequenced sample consisted of PBMCs. Receptors originate from a woman between 45 and 65 years old in good health and CMV-seronegative.

The gene calls are TRBV30 and TRBJ2-3, with a tentative D call TRBD1 (7 bases). Germline CDR1 GTSNPN, CDR2 SVGIG (reference sequence). V lost 4 bases and J 6 bases, leaving 14 bases between the germline ends. The CDR3 is 13 amino acids. The CDR3 region has the DNA TGTGCCTGGAAGGAGGGGGCAAGTGATACGCAGTATTTT. This translates into CAWKEGASDTQYF.

CDR3 amino acids: CASSVGGDTQYF. In nucleotides, the CDR3 is TGCGCCAGCAGCGTGGGCGGAGATACGCAGTATTTT. This sequence joins TRBV5-1 and TRBJ2-3; unclear D gene. Deletions cut 4 bases from V and 5 bases from J, with 8 bases between. The CDR3 loop spans 12 amino acids. The germline V gene has CDR1 SGHRS and CDR2 YFSETQ.

V usage is TRBV7-9 and J usage is TRBJ1-4; TRBD1 might be the D (6 bases). Germline CDR1 and CDR2: SEHNR and FQNEAQ (reference sequence). The ends were cut back, 5 bases at V and 3 bases at J, with 16 bases in the middle. The CDR3 runs 16 residues. The CDR3 loop is CASSPFGGQANEKLFF. In DNA form, the CDR3 reads TGTGCCAGCAGCCCCTTCGGGGGGCAGGCTAATGAAAAACTGTTTTTT.

The chain uses TRBV7-2 and TRBJ2-2, with D possibly TRBD2 on 5 matching bases. Germline CDR1 SGHTA, CDR2 FQGNSA. The CDR3 contains 15 residues. Trimming removed 1 base at V and 6 bases at J, with 12 bases between. The CDR3 reads CASSLDLARAGELFF. CDR3 sequence (DNA): TGTGCCAGCAGCTTAGACCTAGCTAGGGCCGGGGAGCTGTTTTTT.

The genes are TRBV5-4 and TRBJ1-4; D unresolved. In germline, CDR1 is SGHNT, CDR2 YYREEE (reference sequence). V was trimmed by 5 bases and J by 5 bases, leaving 10 bases between them. The CDR3 has 13 residues. The CDR3 here is CASSLGRNEKLFF. CDR3 sequence (DNA): TGTGCCAGCAGTTTAGGGAGGAATGAAAAACTGTTTTTT.

This chain joins TRBV15 and TRBJ2-7, with no clear D. This CDR3 spans 16 amino acids. The germline V gene encodes CDR1 LNHNV and CDR2 YYDKDF (reference sequence). Trimming cost V 0 bases and J 0 bases, with 12 bases left between them. The CDR3 is CATSREIQTSSYEQYF. The CDR3 nucleotides read TGTGCCACCAGCAGAGAGATTCAGACAAGCTCCTACGAGCAGTACTTC.

The chain is built from TRBV7-2 and TRBJ2-7; TRBD1 agrees at 7 bases. Germline V gene lookup returns CDR1 SGHTA and CDR2 FQGNSA. J lost 0 bases, V lost 0 bases, and 2 bases had no gene match. CDR3 size: 15 residues. Here the CDR3 reads CASSLAWTGSYEQYF. The CDR3 nucleotides are TGTGCCAGCAGCTTAGCCTGGACAGGCTCCTACGAGCAGTACTTC. Variable domain in full (rest from reference TRBV7-2 and TRBJ2-7): GAGVSQSPSNKVTEKGKDVELRCDPISGHTALYWYRQSLGQGLEFLIYFQGNSAPDKSGLPSDRFSAERTGGSVSTLTIQRTQQEDSAVYLCASSLAWTGSYEQYFGPGTRLTVT.

V gene TRBV6-5 combines with J gene TRBJ2-3; TRBD2 is a possible D gene (6 bases). The V and J ends lost 6 bases and 2 bases respectively, with 9 bases between them. Germline lookup yields CDR1 MNHEY and CDR2 SVGAGI. The CDR3 runs 13 residues. The CDR3 here is CASSGGFTDTQYF. For the CDR3, the DNA is TGTGCCAGCAGCGGGGGTTTCACAGATACGCAGTATTTT.